The entry below gives a single TCR beta chain sequence along with its context. The antigen this receptor binds is unknown. Base qualities are not at hand, and no much larger clone is one base apart. Per the publication, the time point label means: pretreatment peripheral blood. The cohort comprised fewer than 35 patients with locally advanced or metastatic urothelial carcinoma treated at Memorial Sloan Kettering on a trial protocol. Peripheral blood mononuclear cells were collected pretreatment and during treatment, with between 1 and 8 total time points obtained per patient. The Qiagen DNeasy Blood extraction kit was used to purify genomic DNA from total PBMCs and tumor samples. Collected pretreatment and during treatment, PBMCs were isolated and stored as previously described. The data stem from a study of PD-L1 blockade in urothelial cancer (dated by TCRdb to about 2017). The study in broad terms: Therapy was started around 2014 for all patients, and atezolizumab 1,200 mg was administered intravenously every 3 weeks. About nine tenths of the roughly 30 patients were males with bladder-origin urothelial cancer, and about 65% of the 29 reported a prior smoking history. Patients had an ECOG performance status of 0 or 1 and had received between 0 and 3 prior chemotherapy regimens. Blood samples were analyzed at 3 weeks after treatment start (second dose) and at 6 weeks after treatment start. Blood samples yielded a median of around 150,000 T cells and some 80,000 unique TCRs, with median clonality around 0.083. An exploratory multi-omic analysis was conducted of the somatic, immune and clinical correlates of response to PD-L1 blockade with atezolizumab in urothelial cancer. Pretreatment tumor samples and matched peripheral blood, collected serially before and after atezolizumab treatment, underwent TCR sequencing. Durable clinical benefit was defined as progression-free survival longer than 6 months, and TCR features were also tested against progression-free and overall survival. In the same patients who had TCR sequencing, pretreatment tumors also underwent whole exome sequencing and RNA sequencing. Some ten patients reached durable clinical benefit, while some 20 patients did not. Under 30 patients had pretreatment blood TCR-seq, about 24 had at least one posttreatment blood collection, and about 24 had tumor TCR-seq.

Each PCR received spiked-in synthetic TCR analog templates so that absolute template abundance could be estimated from read counts. The immunoSEQ assay was used to amplify TCRbeta CDR3 regions from genomic DNA with bias-controlled V and J gene primers. Sequencing of rearranged TCRbeta segments was performed at approximately 20X coverage. Per the source publication's procedure: Sequencing errors were corrected by clustering and CDR3s were annotated against IMGT to assign V, D and J genes. Downstream analyses used only productive TCRbeta rearrangements, leaving out any out-of-frame or stop-codon sequences. Clonality was calculated as one minus the Shannon entropy normalized by the log of the number of unique productive sequences. Clones differing between time points or between blood and tumor were identified using Fisher's exact test with Benjamini-Hochberg correction, with an adjusted p below 0.01 applied as the threshold. Here the immuneACCESS table is served through TCRdb, limited to in-frame sequences with V and J called. Missing clones are a known gap in these copies; in checked studies unresolved V genes cover under half, and the rest lacks a known reason. The V and J calls and clone size were taken over from that table, and D and trimming were inferred from the DNA. The sample profile shows some 50,000 clones; about 83% of them were found once. The ten largest clones capture roughly 14% of the sample.

The paper's findings and limits, for the study overall: Among patients with durable benefit, tumor-associated TCR clones showed greater expansion in peripheral blood 3 weeks after treatment started (n of about 20, p = 0.022). Because the sample size was small (n ≈ 27) and many of the analyses were exploratory, the results are meant to be hypothesis-generating. A pretreatment peripheral blood TCR clonality below the median was linked to improved progression-free and overall survival.

The source of this sequence is a woman aged 55-75 years with urothelial cancer. Sample: PBMCs, taken around atezolizumab (anti-PD-L1) treatment.

Here is the DNA: TGCGCCAGCAGCTCGCTAGCGGGAGGGACAGATACGCAGTATTTT. This is translated as CASSSLAGGTDTQYF. This chain joins TRBV5-1 to TRBJ2-3, and 12 junctional nucleotides match TRBD2. The V end gives up 3 bases and the J end 3 bases, leaving 2 bases in the junction not matched to a gene. The CDR3 runs 15 amino acids, cysteine and phenylalanine included. Solely the CDR3 DNA is kept, with 45 bases framed from the first base. As encoded in the germline V gene, CDR1 is SGHRS while CDR2 is YFSETQ.